What follows are 21 T cell receptor beta chains derived from one specimen sequenced in a study of T cells in Graves' hyperthyroidism and ophthalmopathy (dated by TCRdb to between 2017 and 2020). Libraries were constructed by multiplex PCR. Sequencer: Illumina HiSeq 2000. TCR beta CDR3 regions were amplified from RNA transcripts. The first round of RT-PCR for the TCR CDR3 was performed with the HTBI primer set and the Qiagen OneStep RT-PCR kit. Starting from the raw public reads, TCRdb applied fastp trimming at Q25, assembled clones with MiXCR and retained in-frame beta chains. Rows with a matching CDR3 protein are joined into one entry that keeps the most common DNA and genes. The sample includes fewer than 400,000 distinct CDR3 sequences, with around a sixth observed a single time. Roughly 26% of the sample comes from the top ten. The sequenced sample was blood. The receptors were sampled from a woman aged 18-29 years with Graves' hyperthyroidism that later progressed to Graves' ophthalmopathy.

This clonotype was picked up many times. This sequence joins TRBV4-1 and TRBJ2-1, with D possibly TRBD2 on 6 matching bases. There are 16 residues in the CDR3. Per the germline V gene, CDR1 is MGHRA and CDR2 is YSYEKL. V dropped 4 bases and J dropped 5 bases, with 18 bases sitting between them. Here the CDR3 reads CASSRSSETYHNEQFF. CDR3 DNA sequence: TGCGCCAGCAGCCGATCTAGCGAAACGTACCACAATGAGCAGTTCTTC.

This clonotype was picked up many times. V and J are TRBV18 and TRBJ2-1; 10 bases align to TRBD2. Trimming removed 3 bases from V and 6 bases from J; junction bases left unmatched: 2. This CDR3 is 14 amino acids long. Germline V CDR1 and CDR2: KGHSH, LQKENI. CDR3 in amino acids: CASSPGTSVNEQFF. Here the CDR3 DNA reads TGTGCCAGCTCACCCGGGACTAGCGTCAATGAGCAGTTCTTC.

The chain combines TRBV20-1 with TRBJ2-3; D gene uncertain. This CDR3 is 11 amino acids long. Germline lookup yields CDR1 DFQATT and CDR2 SNEGSKA (reference sequence). The V and J ends lost 4 bases and 3 bases respectively, with 5 bases between them. In DNA, the CDR3 is TGCAGTGCTATTACGACAGATACGCAGTATTTT. Protein sequence: CSAITTDTQYF.

The V and J genes are TRBV6-1 and TRBJ2-7, with TRBD1 identical over 8 bases. This CDR3 region has 16 residues. Germline assignment: CDR1 MNHNS and CDR2 SASEGT. After removal of 4 bases from V and 2 bases from J, the junction contained 10 bases not matched to a gene. DNA of the CDR3: TGTGCCAGCAGTGCAACGCAGGGGGCGTCCCCCTACGAGCAGTACTTC. Residues: CASSATQGASPYEQYF.

CDR3 nucleotides: TGTGCCAGCAGCTACCAGGTTGGCCCCTACAATGAGCAGTTCTTC. Encoded protein: CASSYQVGPYNEQFF. The chain uses TRBV14 and TRBJ2-1; the D is unclear. CDR1 is SGHDN, CDR2 FVKESK, per germline. CDR3 size: 15 residues. The V end lost 5 bases, the J end lost 2 bases, and 13 bases lay between the germline ends.

This clonotype was seen repeatedly, ten times or more. The chain recombines TRBV5-1 with TRBJ2-1; D is uncertain. The ends were cut back, 4 bases at V and 2 bases at J, with 13 bases in the middle. Germline V lookup: CDR1 SGHRS, CDR2 YFSETQ. The CDR3 length is 15 residues. In DNA form, the CDR3 reads TGCGCCAGCAGCCCGAGTGTGGGTACCTACAATGAGCAGTTCTTC. As protein: CASSPSVGTYNEQFF.

The sample holds a few counts of this clonotype. The rearrangement joins TRBV6-5 to TRBJ1-5; D gene unclear. From germline, CDR1 is MNHEY and CDR2 SVGAGI. V was clipped by 0 bases and J by 4 bases, with 10 bases between them. The CDR3 loop spans 15 amino acids. The CDR3 DNA reads TGTGCCAGCAGTTACTCGTCTTCCCCGAATCAGCCCCAGCATTTT. Its translation is CASSYSSSPNQPQHF.

The table lists this clonotype with many counts. The chain combines TRBV10-3 with TRBJ2-1, with D perhaps assigned TRBD1 or TRBD2 (5 bases each). This CDR3 has 17 residues. V dropped 4 bases and J dropped 2 bases, with 18 bases sitting between them. CDR1 is ENHRY, CDR2 SYGVKD, per germline. The CDR3, as DNA: TGTGCCATCAGTGGCGGGTCCAGGCAGGGCACCTACAATGAGCAGTTCTTC. Its translation is CAISGGSRQGTYNEQFF.

This clonotype was detected many times. V and J are TRBV2 and TRBJ1-1; D perhaps matches TRBD1 (6 bases). Per the germline V gene, CDR1 is SNHLY and CDR2 is FYNNEI. The CDR3 runs to 15 residues. The germline V and J ends were trimmed by 8 bases and 4 bases, with 20 bases remaining between them. CDR3 loop: CASRLNTDSFTEAFF. DNA for the CDR3: TGTGCCAGCCGACTAAATACGGACAGTTTCACTGAAGCTTTCTTT.

Many counts were recorded for this clonotype. This chain connects TRBV2 to TRBJ2-2, with a weak D call TRBD2 (5 bases). There are 16 residues in the CDR3. Germline CDR1 SNHLY, CDR2 FYNNEI. Trimming pared 4 bases from V and 7 bases from J, leaving 19 bases between. CDR3 amino acids: CASSADQSPSGGELFF. For the CDR3, the DNA is TGTGCCAGCAGTGCTGATCAATCCCCGAGCGGCGGGGAGCTGTTTTTT.

Worth noting for this clonotype: At one end the junction does not follow the germline gene, possibly because of a read error. The chain uses TRBV20-1 and TRBJ2-7, with D possibly TRBD2 on 5 matching bases. Germline V gene sequence: CDR1 DFQATT, CDR2 SNEGSKA (reference sequence). The CDR3 sequence is 14 residues long. The CDR3: CSANRRLFSYEQCF. The CDR3 DNA reads TGCAGTGCTAATCGCCGACTATTCTCCTACGAGCAGTGCTTC.

This clonotype has ten or more counts. V gene TRBV7-9 combines with J gene TRBJ1-1; 7 bases align to TRBD1. With V trimmed by 1 base and J by 0 bases, 2 bases remained unmatched. The CDR3 covers 15 residues. Germline lookup yields CDR1 SEHNR and CDR2 FQNEAQ (reference sequence). CDR3 region: CASSLDDRVNTEAFF. CDR3 nucleotides: TGTGCCAGCAGCTTAGACGACAGGGTGAACACTGAAGCTTTCTTT.

Ten or more counts support this clonotype. The chain joins TRBV7-9 to TRBJ2-7; the D gene could be TRBD1 or TRBD2 (6 bases each). The V gene lost 5 bases and the J gene lost 2 bases, with 13 bases spanning the gap. The germline V gene has CDR1 SEHNR and CDR2 FQNEAQ (reference sequence). There are 14 residues in the CDR3. The CDR3 DNA reads as TGTGCCAGCAGCCCCGGAGGGGGGACCTACGAGCAGTACTTC. It encodes CASSPGGGTYEQYF.

This clonotype has only a few counts. Mismatch with germline at one junction end may stem from a read error. This chain connects TRBV5-1 to TRBJ2-1; 8 bases align to TRBD2. Germline loops: CDR1 SGHRS, CDR2 YFSETQ. The CDR3 totals 18 residues. The CDR3 loop reads CASSVGALAGTKYNEQFF. The CDR3 DNA sequence: TGTGCCAGCAGCGTAGGCGCTTTAGCGGGAACAAAATACAATGAGCAGTTCTTC.

This clonotype was observed at least ten times. The chain recombines TRBV2 with TRBJ2-7, with TRBD1 identical over 8 bases. This CDR3 is 13 amino acids long. The germline V gene encodes CDR1 SNHLY and CDR2 FYNNEI. V lost 11 bases and J lost 5; bases outside the gene matches: 11. The CDR3 nucleotides are TGTGCCGGCCAGGACAGGGTCCACCACGAGCAGTACTTC. It yields the protein CAGQDRVHHEQYF.

The rearrangement links TRBV4-1 to TRBJ2-5, with 9 bases aligning to TRBD1. CDR1 and CDR2 (germline): MGHRA, YSYEKL. J gave up 5 bases and V 4 bases, and 8 bases lay outside the gene matches. CDR3 size: 15 residues. CDR3 bases: TGCGCCAGCAGCCGCTCAGGACAGGGGAGCGAGACCCAGTACTTC. Its protein is CASSRSGQGSETQYF.

This chain connects TRBV12-3 or TRBV12-4 to TRBJ2-7, with 9 positions matching TRBD2. The J segment lost 3 bases and the V segment lost 4 bases, leaving 13 bases of the junction unmatched. The CDR3 is made up of 17 amino acids. CDR3 sequence: CASSSSDGLATSYEQYF. The CDR3 DNA reads TGTGCCAGCAGTTCCAGTGATGGACTAGCGACAAGCTACGAGCAGTACTTC.

This clonotype has at least ten counts. The rearrangement uses TRBV7-2 and TRBJ2-5; tentatively, D is TRBD1 or TRBD2 (5 bases each). Trimming took off 1 base at V and 5 bases at J, with 17 bases between the two ends. The germline V gene has CDR1 SGHTA and CDR2 FQGNSA. CDR3 length: 16 amino acids. CDR3 DNA sequence: TGTGCCAGCAGCTTAGATGGGGCGGCGGACTTTGAGACCCAGTACTTC. Translated, it gives CASSLDGAADFETQYF.

This sequence joins TRBV27 and TRBJ2-5, with D maybe TRBD2 (7 bases). The CDR3 is 15 residues long. Germline CDR1 is MNHEY and CDR2 is SMNVEV (reference sequence). V lost 2 bases and J lost 1, with 11 bases in between. CDR3 sequence: CASSLGGAGQETQYF. The CDR3 DNA is TGTGCCAGCAGTTTAGGGGGGGCTGGCCAAGAGACCCAGTACTTC.

Comments on this clonotype: A much larger clone lies a single base off, so this may be a read error. V and J are TRBV18 and TRBJ1-4; 10 bases are a match to TRBD1. V was clipped by 8 bases and J by 5 bases; unmatched bases: 8. The CDR3 loop spans 15 amino acids. Per germline, CDR1 KGHSH and CDR2 LQKENI. The CDR3 loop reads CASPPRTGGNEKLFF. Here the CDR3 DNA reads TGTGCCAGCCCCCCTCGGACAGGGGGAAATGAAAAACTGTTTTTT.

As concerns this clonotype: This sequence may be a read error, since a much larger clone differs from it by one base. Here the CDR3 omits its conserved ending phenylalanine or tryptophan, so a read error is the likely source. The chain uses TRBV28 and TRBJ2-1; 8 bases agree with TRBD1. The CDR3 extends over 15 amino acids. Trimming cost V 7 bases and J 2 bases; bases outside gene matches: 7. Germline CDR1 reads MDHEN; CDR2 reads SYDVKM. CDR3 sequence: CASTGQTGAYNEQFL. CDR3 bases: TGTGCCAGCACCGGACAGACAGGGGCCTACAATGAGCAGTTCCTC.